Presented here are 23 T cell receptor beta chains from one specimen sequenced in a study of vaccination effects on CD4 cells after COVID-19. Assay: immunoSEQ multiplex PCR; the TCRdb copy retains only in-frame clones and omits some. Here the sample spans 37,000 or so clones, approximately 70% being singletons. These receptors are not linked to any known antigen. It was after roughly 11 days of culture that CD4+ T cells were isolated. All participants had two doses of either the BNT162b2 or mRNA-1273 vaccine. Sequenced here: CD4+ T cells from PBMCs cultured without peptide, sampled after COVID-19 vaccination. These receptors came from a human donor who received a COVID-19 vaccine.

This clone was observed a few times. V is TRBV5-1 and J is TRBJ2-1; TRBD1 matches 8 bases. J gave up 9 bases and V 5 bases, and 7 bases lay outside the gene matches. The germline V gene has CDR1 SGHRS and CDR2 YFSETQ. The CDR3 is 13 amino acids. The CDR3 region has the DNA TGCGCCAGCAGACCCTCAGGGGGCCTTGAGCAGTTCTTC. It is translated as CASRPSGGLEQFF.

The sample holds a few counts of this clone. The chain uses TRBV18 and TRBJ2-5, with D hard to call. Germline V gene data show CDR1 as KGHSH and CDR2 as LQKENI. The CDR3 spans 13 residues. With 3 bases removed from V and 5 bases from J, the gap between germline ends came to 10 bases. The CDR3: CASSPLVAETQYF. As DNA, the CDR3 is TGTGCCAGCTCACCCTTGGTCGCGGAGACCCAGTACTTC. Based on the CDR3 plus reference TRBV18 and TRBJ2-5, the full variable domain is NAGVMQNPRHLVRRRGQEARLRCSPMKGHSHVYWYRQLPEEGLKFMVYLQKENIIDESGMPKERFSAEFPKEGPSILRIQQVVRGDSAAYFCASSPLVAETQYFGPGTRLLVL.

This rearrangement joins TRBV21-1 to TRBJ2-2; TRBD2 is the table's D call, not checked against the DNA. TRBV21-1 is a pseudogene locus. This CDR3 is built from 20 residues. CDR3 DNA: TGTGCCAGCAGCACTTCCTTGGACCCTCCGATGACTAGCGCGACCGGGGAGCTGTTTTTT. Protein product: CASSTSLDPPMTSATGELFF.

This clone was counted a few times. The CDR3 nucleotides read TGTGCCAGCAGTGAAGGGCCGGGTCTGAACACTGAAGCTTTCTTT. Protein sequence: CASSEGPGLNTEAFF. The gene calls are TRBV6-1 and TRBJ1-1; no firm D call. Between the trimmed V and J ends, which lost 1 base and 0 bases, there was a span of 9 bases. The germline V gene encodes CDR1 MNHNS and CDR2 SASEGT. CDR3 length: 15 amino acids.

The J gene is TRBJ2-2, the V gene TRBV7-2, with D unresolved. The CDR3 spans 14 residues. Looked up from germline, CDR1 is SGHTA and CDR2 is FQGNSA. Trimming took 7 bases from V and 5 from J, leaving 14 bases between them. The CDR3 sequence: CASIIVQGTGELFF. In nucleotides, the CDR3 is TGTGCCAGCATCATAGTGCAAGGGACCGGGGAGCTGTTTTTT.

The sample holds a few counts of this clone. The rearrangement joins TRBV6-5 to TRBJ2-7; 8 bases map to TRBD1. The CDR3 has 13 amino acids. The germline CDR1 and CDR2 sequences are MNHEY and SVGAGI. The J segment lost 6 bases and the V segment lost 7 bases, leaving 8 bases of the junction unmatched. The CDR3 spells CASNTGQAGEQYF. CDR3 DNA: TGTGCCAGCAATACGGGACAGGCCGGCGAGCAGTACTTC.

The chain joins TRBV7-9 to TRBJ1-2; D might be TRBD1 (5 bases). This CDR3 has 15 residues. The germline gives CDR1 SEHNR, CDR2 FQNEAQ (reference sequence). V was trimmed by 5 bases and J by 3 bases, leaving 16 bases between them. CDR3 loop: CASSRDSNTHYGYTF. CDR3 bases: TGTGCCAGCAGCAGAGACAGCAACACTCACTATGGCTACACCTTC.

This sequence joins TRBV5-1 and TRBJ2-7; D might be TRBD2 (5 bases). From germline, CDR1 is SGHRS and CDR2 YFSETQ. V was pared by 4 bases and J by 3 bases, with 17 bases between. The CDR3 covers 15 residues. The CDR3 loop reads CASSQGRTAGYEQYF. Written as DNA, the CDR3 is TGCGCCAGCAGCCAAGGACGGACTGCCGGCTACGAGCAGTACTTC.

This clone showed up just a few times. The V call is TRBV12-5, the J call TRBJ1-5; TRBD1 matches at 9 bases. This CDR3 comprises 17 residues. Germline assignment: CDR1 LGHNT and CDR2 FRNRAP. The V segment lost 2 bases and the J segment 3 bases; nucleotides outside the gene matches: 8. For the CDR3, the DNA is TGTGCTAGTGGTTTGATCGCCGGGACAGGGCACAATCAGCCCCAGCATTTT. This sequence encodes CASGLIAGTGHNQPQHF.

The chain uses TRBV11-3 and TRBJ2-7; a possible D gene is TRBD1 (5 bases). V was clipped by 2 bases and J by 3 bases, with 14 bases between them. CDR1 and CDR2 (germline): SGHNT, YENEEA. CDR3 length: 15 amino acids. The CDR3 here is CASSLRQTFHYEQYF. In nucleotides, the CDR3 is TGTGCCAGCAGCTTAAGACAGACATTCCACTACGAGCAGTACTTC.

The chain uses TRBV3-1 (or the pseudogene TRBV3-2) and TRBJ1-5; D gene uncertain. Germline V gene sequence: CDR1 LGHDT, CDR2 YNNKEL (reference sequence). This CDR3 comprises 13 residues. Trimming took off 0 bases at V and 4 bases at J, with 4 bases between the two ends. CDR3 in DNA: TGTGCCAGCAGCCAAGAACCGAATCAGCCCCAGCATTTT. Protein sequence: CASSQEPNQPQHF.

This clone was observed a few times. The chain recombines TRBV5-1 with TRBJ2-1, with 15 bases matching TRBD2. V lost 8 bases, J lost 5 bases, and 14 bases stayed unmatched. Germline CDR1 and CDR2: SGHRS and YFSETQ. This CDR3 is built from 18 residues. The CDR3 nucleotides read TGCGCCAGGGTAGAAAAGGGACTAGCGGGAGGTGGAGACAATGAGCAGTTCTTC. It is translated as CARVEKGLAGGGDNEQFF.

This clone was seen a few times. The chain couples TRBV3-1 (or the pseudogene TRBV3-2) to TRBJ2-2; TRBD2 matches at 7 bases. Germline trimming cut 3 bases from V and 5 bases from J; bases unmatched to any gene: 6. This CDR3 is built from 15 residues. Per germline, CDR1 LGHDT and CDR2 YNNKEL (reference sequence). In nucleotides, the CDR3 is TGTGCCAGCAGCCAGAGACTAGCAGGGACCGGGGAGCTGTTTTTT. The encoded protein is CASSQRLAGTGELFF.

J is TRBJ2-5 and V is TRBV2; D gene unclear. V lost 4 bases and J 2 bases, leaving 8 bases between the germline ends. There are 13 residues in the CDR3. CDR1 and CDR2 from the germline V gene are SNHLY and FYNNEI. CDR3 in DNA: TGTGCCAGCAGTGTATACCGGCAAGAGACCCAGTACTTC. Translating gives CASSVYRQETQYF.

The J gene is TRBJ1-3, the V gene TRBV6-1; no clear D. This CDR3 is built from 17 residues. Germline V gene lookup returns CDR1 MNHNS and CDR2 SASEGT. The V and J ends lost 2 bases and 2 bases respectively, with 16 bases between them. CDR3: CASSESPRGQPGNTIYF. The CDR3 region has the DNA TGTGCCAGCAGTGAATCCCCTCGAGGGCAGCCTGGAAACACCATATATTTT.

The CDR3 nucleotides read TGCGCCAGCAGCTCTGACCGGGGCGGCACTGAAGCTTTCTTT. Its translation is CASSSDRGGTEAFF. This chain uses TRBV5-1 with TRBJ1-1, with D perhaps TRBD1 (5 bases). This CDR3 contains 14 residues. The germline V gene encodes CDR1 SGHRS and CDR2 YFSETQ. With 3 bases removed from V and 4 bases from J, the gap between germline ends came to 13 bases.

This chain joins TRBV5-8 and TRBJ1-1; TRBD1 aligns across 7 bases. The CDR3 sequence is 13 residues long. Per the germline V gene, CDR1 is SGHTS and CDR2 is YDEGEE. V gave up 1 base and J gave up 6 bases; unmatched junction bases: 3. CDR3: CASSLYRGSEAFF. In DNA form, the CDR3 reads TGTGCCAGCAGCTTGTACAGGGGATCTGAAGCTTTCTTT.

In this sample, this clone turned up once. In DNA form, the CDR3 reads TGTGCCAGCAGCCTAGCGTCGGGATATGGCTACACCTTC. It specifies CASSLASGYGYTF. This sequence joins TRBV12-3 or TRBV12-4 and TRBJ1-2, with no clear D. V was cut by 6 bases and J by 5 bases, with 13 bases left in between. The CDR3 runs to 13 residues.

V and J are TRBV2 and TRBJ2-7, with no clear D. Trimming took off 2 bases at V and 2 bases at J, with 22 bases between the two ends. Germline V gene data show CDR1 as SNHLY and CDR2 as FYNNEI. The CDR3 has 18 residues. The CDR3 spells CASSEMIGLGPATYEQYF. For the CDR3, the DNA is TGTGCCAGCAGTGAAATGATAGGTCTAGGGCCAGCTACCTACGAGCAGTACTTC.

The rearrangement joins TRBV12-5 to TRBJ2-5; D may be TRBD1 or TRBD2 (5 bases each). CDR1 is LGHNT and CDR2 is FRNRAP in the germline V gene. V shed 3 bases and J shed 4 bases, with 9 bases lying between them. The CDR3 sequence is 13 residues long. The CDR3 DNA follows: TGTGCTAGTGGTTTATGGGACGGAGAGACCCAGTACTTC. Its protein product is CASGLWDGETQYF.

The genes are TRBV5-6 and TRBJ2-7; either TRBD1 or TRBD2 may supply D (5 bases each). Trimming cost V 4 bases and J 7 bases, with 12 bases left between them. The CDR3 covers 12 residues. Germline V lookup: CDR1 SGHDT, CDR2 YYEEEE. The CDR3 DNA sequence: TGTGCCAGCAGCCCGGGACCCTTGGAGCAGTACTTC. Its protein is CASSPGPLEQYF. The complete variable domain, with remaining parts taken from reference TRBV5-6 and TRBJ2-7, reads DAGVTQSPTHLIKTRGQQVTLRCSPKSGHDTVSWYQQALGQGPQFIFQYYEEEERQRGNFPDRFSGHQFPNYSSELNVNALLLGDSALYLCASSPGPLEQYFGPGTRLTVT.

This clone occurred once. This sequence joins TRBV25-1 and TRBJ2-1; D is unresolved. Per the germline V gene, CDR1 is MGHDK and CDR2 is SYGVNS. V lost 6 bases, J lost 4 bases, and 4 bases lay in between. The CDR3 loop spans 11 amino acids. CDR3: CASSLYNEQFF. The CDR3 region has the DNA TGTGCCAGCAGCCTATACAATGAGCAGTTCTTC.

The chain is built from TRBV27 and TRBJ1-5; tentatively, D is TRBD1 (5 bases). Per germline, CDR1 MNHEY and CDR2 SMNVEV (reference sequence). The CDR3 covers 15 residues. The V end was cut by 3 bases, the J end by 3 bases, with 12 bases between. Written as DNA, the CDR3 is TGTGCCAGCAGTTTGAGGGGTCCACTCAATCAGCCCCAGCATTTT. It yields the protein CASSLRGPLNQPQHF.